The 29 T cell receptor beta chains in this list originate from one sample, sequenced in a study of CD8+CD57+ T cells in acquired aplastic anemia. It was genomic DNA that served as the template for profiling TCR beta VDJ and CDR3. Each CDR3 protein gets one entry after TCRdb re-called the reads with MiXCR. Found here are 400,000 to 450,000 distinct CDR3 sequences, approximately 70% of them singletons; the top ten hold less than 4%. Sequenced sample: sorted CD4+, CD8+, or CD8+CD57+ T cells (not recorded which) from PBMCs. Receptor source: a human donor in good health, serving as a control.

This clonotype appeared a single time. Sequence at one end of the junction differs from germline and may be a read error. V is TRBV9 and J is TRBJ1-1; D may be TRBD1 (6 bases). This CDR3 contains 14 residues. Germline CDR1 is SGDLS and CDR2 is YYNGEE. The CDR3 DNA reads TGTGCCGGCAGGCCCAGGGGAGGAAACACTGAAGCTTTCTTT. Amino acid sequence: CAGRPRGGNTEAFF.

This clonotype was found many times. V gene TRBV6-4 combines with J gene TRBJ2-3; 10 bases are shared with TRBD1. The ends lost 3 bases at V and 5 bases at J; junction bases unmatched: 8. CDR1 and CDR2 from the germline V gene are MRHNA and SNTAGT. The CDR3 covers 16 residues. CDR3 sequence: CASSEEETGGRDTQYF. CDR3 coding DNA: TGTGCCAGCAGTGAGGAAGAGACAGGGGGCAGAGATACGCAGTATTTT.

J is TRBJ1-1 and V is TRBV9, with D perhaps TRBD1 (5 bases). V was clipped by 4 bases and J by 3 bases, with 25 bases between them. This CDR3 has 18 residues. CDR1 and CDR2 from the germline V gene are SGDLS and YYNGEE. DNA of the CDR3: TGTGCCAGCAGCCTCCCACGACAGAGGGGTATAAAGGACACTGAAGCTTTCTTT. It is translated as CASSLPRQRGIKDTEAFF.

The genes are TRBV6-1 and TRBJ1-3, with a weak D call TRBD1 (6 bases). Germline CDR1 and CDR2: MNHNS and SASEGT. The CDR3 loop spans 15 amino acids. V was trimmed by 6 bases and J by 0 bases, leaving 12 bases between them. The CDR3 sequence: CASRPGGYSGNTIYF. The CDR3, as DNA: TGTGCCAGCAGACCCGGGGGCTACTCTGGAAACACCATATATTTT.

On this clonotype: The CDR3 carries no conserved terminal phenylalanine or tryptophan, so it likely arises from a read error. Because the CDR3's place on the DNA is in doubt, the DNA is left out and the CDR3 is given as listed by TCRdb. This rearrangement joins TRBV19 to TRBJ2-3; the table's D call, TRBD2, has no DNA check behind it. Counting both end residues, the CDR3 totals 15 amino acids. Germline V CDR1 and CDR2: LNHDA, SQIVND (reference sequence). The CDR3 spells CASSYQLAGTSGQAL.

V and J are TRBV7-2 and TRBJ2-7; a possible D gene is TRBD2 (6 bases). The V end was cut by 6 bases, the J end by 13 bases, with 25 bases between. The CDR3 extends over 14 amino acids. From germline, CDR1 is SGHTA and CDR2 FQGNSA. CDR3 protein: CASRLTGDSYETYF. DNA for the CDR3: TGTGCCAGCAGGTTGACGGGGGACTCCTACGAGACCTACTTC.

In DNA, the CDR3 is TGCAGTGCTAGTCCGGACAGGGAGGGGACCCAGTACTTC. This sequence encodes CSASPDREGTQYF. V is TRBV20-1 and J is TRBJ2-5, with a tentative D call TRBD1 (8 bases). Trimming removed 3 bases from V and 7 bases from J, with 15 bases in between. CDR3 length: 13 residues. The germline CDR1 and CDR2 sequences are DFQATT and SNEGSKA (reference sequence).

There are many counts of this clonotype. The rearrangement links TRBV6-5 to TRBJ2-7, with TRBD1 identical over 9 bases. The length of the CDR3 is 14 residues. Germline CDR1 is MNHEY and CDR2 is SVGAGI. V gave up 6 bases and J gave up 2 bases; unmatched junction bases: 5. The CDR3 DNA is TGTGCCAGCAGACCGGGACAGGGTACCTACGAGCAGTACTTC. It specifies CASRPGQGTYEQYF.

The chain uses TRBV7-2 and TRBJ2-7, with unresolved D. Germline V lookup: CDR1 SGHTA, CDR2 FQGNSA. This CDR3 contains 13 residues. V lost 5 bases, J lost 4 bases, and 12 bases lay in between. Written as DNA, the CDR3 is TGTGCCAGCAGCCCTTCTGGCTCGTACGAGCAGTACTTC. As protein: CASSPSGSYEQYF.

As concerns this clonotype: Because the CDR3's place on the DNA is in doubt, the DNA is left out and the CDR3 is given as listed by TCRdb. The chain combines TRBV7-2 with TRBJ2-7; TRBD1 reflects the table's D call only, with no check against the DNA. 13 amino acids form the CDR3, both terminal residues included. Germline V CDR1 and CDR2: SGHTA, FQGNSA. The CDR3 sequence: CASSRCRVEQYFV.

A word on this clonotype: The CDR3 carries no conserved terminal phenylalanine or tryptophan, so it likely arises from a read error. It is unclear where the CDR3 begins or ends on the DNA, so no DNA is shown, and the CDR3 is as TCRdb lists it. The CDR3 reads CAISEFRGQGDPDA. The chain couples TRBV10-3 to TRBJ2-5; the table assigns TRBD1, which was not confirmed against the DNA. CDR1 is ENHRY, CDR2 SYGVKD, per germline. The CDR3 is made up of 14 amino acids, end residues included.

V usage is TRBV5-1 and J usage is TRBJ2-7; D is perhaps TRBD2 (6 bases). The V end lost 0 bases, the J end lost 9 bases, and 13 bases lay between the germline ends. The CDR3 has 13 residues. Per germline, CDR1 SGHRS and CDR2 YFSETQ. This CDR3 is CASSLATDGGQYF. DNA of the CDR3: TGCGCCAGCAGCTTGGCCACTGACGGGGGGCAGTACTTC.

In the case of this clonotype: One end of the junction fails to match germline, which may point to a read error. The gene calls are TRBV2 and TRBJ2-7, with 8 bases aligning to TRBD2. The germline V gene has CDR1 SNHLY and CDR2 FYNNEI. This CDR3 has 14 amino acids. CDR3 nucleotide sequence: TGTGCCAGCAGTACTAGCGGTAGCACCGGGGAGCTGTTCTTC. It translates to CASSTSGSTGELFF.

In regard to this clonotype: Without the conserved terminal phenylalanine or tryptophan, this CDR3 likely stems from a read error. The DNA is left out, because the CDR3 cannot be placed on it with certainty; the CDR3 is given as TCRdb lists it. The chain joins TRBV7-2 to TRBJ1-2. The CDR3 spans 13 amino acids, including both terminal residues. CDR1 and CDR2 from the germline V gene are SGHTA and FQGNSA. The CDR3: CASSLTGPLGDTY.

CDR3 in amino acids: CASSWTRGTDTQYF. DNA of the CDR3: TGTGCCAGCAGCTGGACGCGGGGGACAGATACGCAGTATTTT. The rearrangement uses TRBV7-2 and TRBJ2-3; TRBD2 matches at 7 bases. The length of the CDR3 is 14 residues. The germline V gene has CDR1 SGHTA and CDR2 FQGNSA. V lost 4 bases to trimming and J lost 3 bases; unmatched junction nucleotides: 4.

The chain carries TRBV29-1 and TRBJ2-1; 8 bases are shared with TRBD1. With 4 bases clipped from V and 6 bases from J, the junction kept 17 bases outside the gene matches. The germline gives CDR1 SQVTM, CDR2 ANQGSEA. The CDR3 runs to 17 residues. The DNA for the CDR3 is TGCAGCGTTGGTCGGACAGGGCCCGTGCTTGTGAGCAATGAGCAGTTCTTC. Its protein is CSVGRTGPVLVSNEQFF.

Comments on this clonotype: The CDR3 carries no conserved terminal phenylalanine or tryptophan, so it likely arises from a read error. CDR3 amino acids: CASSGTGFDGYTL. The CDR3 region has the DNA TGTGCCAGCAGTGGGACAGGTTTCGATGGCTACACCCTC. V and J are TRBV10-2 and TRBJ1-2, with TRBD1 matching over 8 bases. CDR1 is WSHSY, CDR2 SAAADI, per germline. The CDR3 totals 13 residues.

Details on this clonotype: The conserved final phenylalanine or tryptophan is absent from the CDR3, which likely points to a read error. The limits of the CDR3 on the DNA are not certain, so only TCRdb's listed CDR3 is given. The V call is TRBV7-2, the J call TRBJ1-6; the listed D gene, TRBD1, was not tested against the DNA. The CDR3 spans 13 residues, counting both ends. Germline V gives CDR1 SGHTA, CDR2 FQGNSA. CDR3 protein: CASSPPGESPRLA.

In DNA form, the CDR3 reads TGTGCCAGCAGCTTGATAGCGGGACAGCTCTTCGAGCAGACGCAGTATTTT. As protein: CASSLIAGQLFEQTQYF. This chain joins TRBV7-2 and TRBJ2-3; tentatively, D is TRBD2 (8 bases). Looked up from germline, CDR1 is SGHTA and CDR2 is FQGNSA. V was pared by 3 bases and J by 9 bases, with 25 bases between. This CDR3 comprises 17 residues.

This clonotype was observed once. This likely comes from a read error, as the CDR3 has no conserved phenylalanine or tryptophan at its end. The limits of the CDR3 on the DNA are not certain, so only TCRdb's listed CDR3 is given. The gene calls are TRBV9 and TRBJ2-7. The CDR3 region is 13 residues in length, termini included. Germline CDR1 reads SGDLS; CDR2 reads YYNGEE. The chain's CDR3 is CASSVRWENEHLL.

This clonotype appeared once. The chain joins TRBV7-2 to TRBJ1-2, with D maybe TRBD1 (5 bases). The CDR3 runs 13 residues. Germline lookup yields CDR1 SGHTA and CDR2 FQGNSA. V was trimmed by 3 bases and J by 6 bases, leaving 11 bases between them. CDR3 loop: CASSFGGDHGYTF. The CDR3 DNA follows: TGTGCCAGCAGCTTTGGGGGGGACCATGGCTACACCTTC.

This clonotype was seen repeatedly, ten times or more. The chain uses TRBV7-2 and TRBJ1-1; D call uncertain. Trimming removed 2 bases from V and 1 base from J, with 8 bases in between. The CDR3 consists of 14 residues. The V gene's germline CDR1 is SGHTA and CDR2 FQGNSA. The CDR3 here is CASSLMLQNTEAFF. DNA of the CDR3: TGTGCCAGCAGCTTAATGCTCCAGAACACTGAAGCTTTCTTT.

The chain has TRBV7-2 and TRBJ1-1; no clear D gene. This CDR3 has 13 amino acids. The germline V gene encodes CDR1 SGHTA and CDR2 FQGNSA. Between the trimmed V and J ends, which lost 3 bases and 4 bases, there was a span of 9 bases. CDR3 sequence: CASSFRRSTEAFF. For the CDR3, the DNA is TGTGCCAGCAGCTTCCGACGATCCACTGAAGCTTTCTTT.

The V call is TRBV7-2, the J call TRBJ2-7, with D perhaps matching TRBD2 (5 bases). The DNA end favors TRBJ2-1, so the J call may be wrong. This CDR3 comprises 14 residues. Looked up from germline, CDR1 is SGHTA and CDR2 is FQGNSA. The CDR3 reads CASSPRLDGGGQFF. For the CDR3, the DNA is TGTGCCAGCAGCCCCCGCCTGGACGGAGGTGGGCAGTTCTTC.

In its sample, this clonotype was seen a few times. A much larger clone lies one base from this, so it may be a read error. Given the absence of the conserved phenylalanine or tryptophan at the CDR3 end, a read error is likely. The chain employs TRBV6-6 and TRBJ1-5; TRBD1 agrees at 8 bases. This CDR3 contains 14 residues. The J segment lost 2 bases and the V segment lost 8 bases, leaving 5 bases of the junction unmatched. CDR1 and CDR2 (germline): MNHNY, SVGAGI (reference sequence). The CDR3 nucleotides read TGTGCCAGCGGGGAGGACAGGGGCAATCAGCCCCAGCATCTT. This sequence encodes CASGEDRGNQPQHL.

The chain recombines TRBV9 with TRBJ1-6, with D possibly TRBD1 on 6 matching bases. The CDR3 is made up of 18 amino acids. Germline assignment: CDR1 SGDLS and CDR2 YYNGEE. V shed 3 bases and J shed 8 bases, with 24 bases lying between them. The CDR3 DNA follows: TGTGCCAGCAGCGAACATGGGGGGCAAGGCTACACCTATTCACCCCTCCACTTT. Its translation is CASSEHGGQGYTYSPLHF.

The CDR3 sequence is CASSRGGQGARAQYF. Written as DNA, the CDR3 is TGTGCCAGCAGCCGAGGTGGACAGGGGGCTCGCGCGCAGTATTTT. V usage is TRBV7-2 and J usage is TRBJ2-3, with 11 bases aligning to TRBD1. This CDR3 has 15 amino acids. Germline V gene lookup returns CDR1 SGHTA and CDR2 FQGNSA. V was pared by 5 bases and J by 10 bases, with 11 bases of the junction left unmatched.

The chain couples TRBV29-1 to TRBJ2-7, with D maybe TRBD1 (5 bases). V was shortened by 3 bases and J by 2 bases, with 14 bases between the two germline ends. The CDR3 consists of 14 residues. Germline CDR1 SQVTM, CDR2 ANQGSEA. CDR3 residues: CSVEFGQGTYEQYF. The CDR3 bases are TGCAGCGTTGAGTTCGGGCAGGGAACCTACGAGCAGTACTTC.

This clonotype showed up many times. V is TRBV5-6 and J is TRBJ2-3; D might be TRBD2 (5 bases). There are 16 residues in the CDR3. Germline loops: CDR1 SGHDT, CDR2 YYEEEE. V dropped 1 base and J dropped 2 bases, with 14 bases sitting between them. As DNA, the CDR3 is TGTGCCAGCAGCTTGAAAAGCGGCTCCATCACAGATACGCAGTATTTT. Encoded protein: CASSLKSGSITDTQYF.